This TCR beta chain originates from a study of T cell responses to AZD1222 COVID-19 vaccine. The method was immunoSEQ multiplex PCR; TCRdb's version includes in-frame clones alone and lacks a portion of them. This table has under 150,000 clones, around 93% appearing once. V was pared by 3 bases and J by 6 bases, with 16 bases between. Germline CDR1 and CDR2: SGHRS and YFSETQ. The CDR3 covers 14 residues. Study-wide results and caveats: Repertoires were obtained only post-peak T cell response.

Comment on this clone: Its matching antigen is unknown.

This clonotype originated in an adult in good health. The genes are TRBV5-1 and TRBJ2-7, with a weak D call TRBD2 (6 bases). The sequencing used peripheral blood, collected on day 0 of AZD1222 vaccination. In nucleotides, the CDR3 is TGCGCCAGCAGCTCCCTAACCCATAGCGGCGAGCAGTACTTC. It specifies CASSSLTHSGEQYF.